This record concerns one T cell receptor (beta chain) sequence. Its specificity is unknown. This entry comes from a study of blood T cells in healthy people across ages. Trimming cost V 5 bases and J 6 bases, with 16 bases left between them. The germline gives CDR1 MNHEY, CDR2 SMNVEV (reference sequence). The CDR3 totals 14 residues. Isolation per sample recovered at least 7 million PBMCs. A second PCR, run for about 6 to 11 cycles, used a sample-barcoded 5' primer plus a J-beta primer mix. Each cDNA molecule was tagged by a template-switch adaptor with 12 random nucleotides. TCRdb reprocessed the 5' RACE reads via MiXCR and lists one record per CDR3 protein. The sample includes about 1.8 million distinct CDR3 sequences, around 50% of them seen just once. Study findings and constraints: Naive CD4+ cells and diversity were both higher in long-lived donors than in aged donors.

Sequenced input: blood. The J gene is TRBJ2-5, the V gene TRBV27; D possibly uses TRBD1 or TRBD2 (5 bases each). This clonotype was sampled from a woman aged 40 to 49 in good health. The CDR3 DNA reads as TGTGCCAGCAGTCCGGGACGGCAGCAGAAGACCCAGTACTTC. This codes for CASSPGRQQKTQYF.